This paragraph covers one T cell receptor beta chain sequence. Its recognized antigen is unknown. Base quality data are lacking; no much larger clone is found one base away. The data are from a study of shared clonotypes between healthy human individuals (TCRdb year 2020). With respect to the entire study: A few men and a couple of women, aged 18 to 49 years, made up the cohort. Each donor's leukapheresis produced roughly between roughly 0.9 and 9 billion PBMCs. Per donor, three plates each were used for CD4 naive and CD4 memory, two for CD8 naive, and one for CD8 memory. To increase sequencing depth and limit assay-specific biases, TCR repertoire library preparation and sequencing were carried out by different laboratories using diverse techniques. To estimate repertoire size and how much clonotype sharing occurs between individuals, the study deeply sequenced the blood TCR repertoires of 4 to 6 healthy adults.

CD8 naive samples consisted of CD45RO-negative cells that were positively selected for CCR7, yielding a CD45RA+CCR7+ population without TemRA cells. Healthy HIV-negative adults with no recently reported acute infections or vaccinations were included as donors. Every donor was a Caucasian adult living in Nashville, Tennessee, USA. Blood was collected by leukapheresis, and PBMCs were isolated by Ficoll-Histopaque density gradient centrifugation and then cryopreserved in liquid nitrogen vapor phase. Analytical flow cytometry was used to check the purity and quantity of every magnetically sorted T cell population. Each sorted fraction had its genomic DNA isolated and then quantified by UV absorbance on a Nanodrop 2000c. Its CDR3 holds 11 amino acids, cysteine through phenylalanine. Only the CDR3 portion is preserved as DNA: 33 bases, with reading frame beginning at the first base. V lost 4 bases and J lost 0 bases; the stretch between them is 2 bases long. The CDR1 and CDR2 encoded by the germline V gene are SGHRS and YFSETQ.

Points the paper makes about the study in general: Because the study included only a small number of donors, the genetic and exposure-history diversity represented was limited. Pairwise subsampling led to the expectation that sequencing depth would affect the degree of clonotype sharing among donors. When several donors were compared, the shared fraction of clonotypes was around 5% for naive CD4, 3.5% to 4% for naive CD8, roughly 2.3% for memory CD4, and 0.4% for memory CD8. Even with the large sequencing depth, rarefaction of the sorted-subset datasets indicated that sequencing was incomplete. Sampling was restricted to blood, and TCR repertoires in tissue are likely to differ from TCR repertoires in blood. Compared with non-shared clonotypes, the clonotypes found in all four sorted-subset donors had higher generation probabilities. Larger estimated clonotype richness was generally found for naive subsets than for memory subsets.

TCR CDR3 regions were amplified from genomic DNA by multiplex PCR using the deep immunoSEQ assay. Extracted genomic DNA from each cell subset was distributed evenly across all wells of several immunoSEQ 96-well plates, and each plate was treated as a replicate. Each replicate PCR for sorted subsets received about 210 ng genomic DNA, equal to about 30,000 T cell genomes. Purified libraries were quantified with a Qubit 3.0 fluorometer, sized on a Bioanalyzer 2100, and re-quantified with the KAPA Library Quantification kit. A separate single-read 150-cycle Illumina NextSeq 550 flow cell was used to sequence each immunoSEQ 96-well plate. Processing in the source paper ran as follows. Because only junctional sequences without quality scores were contained in the immunoSEQ output, filtering matching that applied to full-length reads could not be performed. Sequences were annotated with PyIR, a Python wrapper for IgBLAST v1.9, and V/J genes and CDR3 were assigned using IMGT germline references. Reads were removed for weak V/J assignments (E-value above 1e-6), missing CDR3, stop codons, out-of-frame junctions, or ambiguous translated residues. V3J clonotypes were defined by identical inferred V gene, J gene, and CDR3 amino acid sequence. To compute the percentage overlap between repertoires, the number of shared unique clonotypes was divided by the size of the smaller repertoire. RTK rarefaction, the Chao1 estimator, and Recon v2.1 estimates of unobserved clonotypes were used to assess repertoire richness. For all TCRbeta clonotypes obtained by the gDNA method from a handful of donors, generation probabilities were computed with OLGA. In its TCRdb copy, this immuneACCESS table keeps in-frame sequences only and misses some clones. Where compared with another copy, unresolved V genes explain less than half of these, and the others have no known cause. V, J and clone size are those of that table, while D and trimming were read from the DNA. Here the sample has about 2 million clones; about 95% occur a single time. The ten largest account for around 1.2% of the sample.

The TCR originated in a man aged 18 to 30 in good health. Sequencing was carried out using naive CD8+ T cells sorted from blood. The sample's cell subset or site, from its label and the paper: CD45RA+CCR7+. The chain was built from TRBV5-1 and TRBJ2-7; confidence is insufficient to name the D gene. The CDR3 has the sequence CASSTSYEQYF. The DNA reads as follows: TGCGCCAGCAGCACCTCCTACGAGCAGTACTTC.